This section outlines one T cell receptor (beta chain) sequence together with its context. This entry comes from a study of human T cells and chemical hapten exposure. Study context: Minor pooled library volume differences mainly drove per-sample TCR yield variation.

The sample's time point: patch test 2, 6 weeks after DPC sensitization. The treatment was: therapeutic diphenylcyclopropenone sensitization with weekly scalp DPC. Trimming cost V 5 bases and J 4 bases; bases outside gene matches: 7. There are 15 residues in the CDR3. The germline V gene has CDR1 SGHTA and CDR2 FQGTGA. TCRdb analysed the RACE reads with MiXCR anew, one entry per CDR3 protein. Seen here are tens of thousands of distinct CDR3 sequences, approximately 10% observed once, and the top ten hold 1.6%. This material consisted of whole blood, taken in connection with sensitization to the hapten diphenylcyclopropenone (DPC). The receptor comes from a man between 18 and 35 years old with alopecia areata. Some clones in this sample may be carry-over from other donors' samples. The genes are TRBV7-3 and TRBJ2-1; 8 bases line up with TRBD2. CDR3 sequence reads: CASSDSSGSYNEQFF. The CDR3 bases are TGTGCCAGCAGCGACTCTAGCGGGTCATACAATGAGCAGTTCTTC.